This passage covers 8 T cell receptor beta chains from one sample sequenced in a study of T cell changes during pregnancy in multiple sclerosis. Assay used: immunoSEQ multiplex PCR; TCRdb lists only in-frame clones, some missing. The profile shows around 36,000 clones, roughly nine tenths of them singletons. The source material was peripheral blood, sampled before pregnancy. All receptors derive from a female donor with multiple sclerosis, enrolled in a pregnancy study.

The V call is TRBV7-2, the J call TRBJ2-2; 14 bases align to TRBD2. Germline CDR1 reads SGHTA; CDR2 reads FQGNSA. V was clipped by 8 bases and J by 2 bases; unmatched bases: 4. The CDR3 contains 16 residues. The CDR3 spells CASGTSGSYNTGELFF. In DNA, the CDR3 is TGTGCCAGCGGGACTAGCGGGAGTTATAACACCGGGGAGCTGTTTTTT.

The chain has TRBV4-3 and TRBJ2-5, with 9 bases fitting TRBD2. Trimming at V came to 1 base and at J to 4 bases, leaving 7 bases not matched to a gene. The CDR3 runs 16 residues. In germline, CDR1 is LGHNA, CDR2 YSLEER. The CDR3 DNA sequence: TGCGCCAGCAGCCAAGGTATAGCGGGAGATGTAGAGACCCAGTACTTC. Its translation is CASSQGIAGDVETQYF.

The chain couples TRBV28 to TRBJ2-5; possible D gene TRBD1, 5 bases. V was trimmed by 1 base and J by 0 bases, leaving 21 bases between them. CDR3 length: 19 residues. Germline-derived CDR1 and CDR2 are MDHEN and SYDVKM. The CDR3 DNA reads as TGTGCCAGCAGTTTATCGTCCGCAAGGCAGGGTTTGTACCAAGAGACCCAGTACTTC. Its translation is CASSLSSARQGLYQETQYF.

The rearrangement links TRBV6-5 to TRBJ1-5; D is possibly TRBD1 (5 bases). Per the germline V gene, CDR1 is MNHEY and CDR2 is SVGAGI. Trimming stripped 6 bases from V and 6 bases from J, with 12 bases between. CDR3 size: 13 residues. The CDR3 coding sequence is TGTGCCAGCAGGCAGGGTTGGCGTCAGCCCCAGCATTTT. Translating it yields CASRQGWRQPQHF.

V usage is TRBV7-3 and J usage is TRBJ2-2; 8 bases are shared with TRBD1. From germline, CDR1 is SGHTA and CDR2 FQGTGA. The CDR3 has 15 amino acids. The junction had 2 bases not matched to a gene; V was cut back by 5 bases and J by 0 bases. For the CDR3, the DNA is TGTGCCAGCAGCCCACAGGGGGCGAACACCGGGGAGCTGTTTTTT. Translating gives CASSPQGANTGELFF.

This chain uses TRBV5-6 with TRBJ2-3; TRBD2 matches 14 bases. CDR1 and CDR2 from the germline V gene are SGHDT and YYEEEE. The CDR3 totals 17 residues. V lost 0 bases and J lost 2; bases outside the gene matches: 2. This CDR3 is CASSLGTSGRSTDTQYF. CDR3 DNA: TGTGCCAGCAGCTTGGGGACTAGCGGGAGGTCCACAGATACGCAGTATTTT.

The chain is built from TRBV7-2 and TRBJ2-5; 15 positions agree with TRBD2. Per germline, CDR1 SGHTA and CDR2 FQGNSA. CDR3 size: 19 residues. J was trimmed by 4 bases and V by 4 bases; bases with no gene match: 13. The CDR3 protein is CASSSLATGTSGRPETQYF. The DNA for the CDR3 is TGTGCCAGCAGCTCTCTGGCCACCGGGACTAGCGGGAGGCCAGAGACCCAGTACTTC.

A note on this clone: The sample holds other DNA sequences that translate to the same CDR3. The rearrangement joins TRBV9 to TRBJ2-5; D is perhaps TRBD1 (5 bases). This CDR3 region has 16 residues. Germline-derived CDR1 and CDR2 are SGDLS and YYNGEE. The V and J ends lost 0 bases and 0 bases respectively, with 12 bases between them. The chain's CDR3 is CASSVGAQDHQETQYF. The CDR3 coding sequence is TGTGCCAGCAGCGTAGGTGCACAGGATCACCAAGAGACCCAGTACTTC.